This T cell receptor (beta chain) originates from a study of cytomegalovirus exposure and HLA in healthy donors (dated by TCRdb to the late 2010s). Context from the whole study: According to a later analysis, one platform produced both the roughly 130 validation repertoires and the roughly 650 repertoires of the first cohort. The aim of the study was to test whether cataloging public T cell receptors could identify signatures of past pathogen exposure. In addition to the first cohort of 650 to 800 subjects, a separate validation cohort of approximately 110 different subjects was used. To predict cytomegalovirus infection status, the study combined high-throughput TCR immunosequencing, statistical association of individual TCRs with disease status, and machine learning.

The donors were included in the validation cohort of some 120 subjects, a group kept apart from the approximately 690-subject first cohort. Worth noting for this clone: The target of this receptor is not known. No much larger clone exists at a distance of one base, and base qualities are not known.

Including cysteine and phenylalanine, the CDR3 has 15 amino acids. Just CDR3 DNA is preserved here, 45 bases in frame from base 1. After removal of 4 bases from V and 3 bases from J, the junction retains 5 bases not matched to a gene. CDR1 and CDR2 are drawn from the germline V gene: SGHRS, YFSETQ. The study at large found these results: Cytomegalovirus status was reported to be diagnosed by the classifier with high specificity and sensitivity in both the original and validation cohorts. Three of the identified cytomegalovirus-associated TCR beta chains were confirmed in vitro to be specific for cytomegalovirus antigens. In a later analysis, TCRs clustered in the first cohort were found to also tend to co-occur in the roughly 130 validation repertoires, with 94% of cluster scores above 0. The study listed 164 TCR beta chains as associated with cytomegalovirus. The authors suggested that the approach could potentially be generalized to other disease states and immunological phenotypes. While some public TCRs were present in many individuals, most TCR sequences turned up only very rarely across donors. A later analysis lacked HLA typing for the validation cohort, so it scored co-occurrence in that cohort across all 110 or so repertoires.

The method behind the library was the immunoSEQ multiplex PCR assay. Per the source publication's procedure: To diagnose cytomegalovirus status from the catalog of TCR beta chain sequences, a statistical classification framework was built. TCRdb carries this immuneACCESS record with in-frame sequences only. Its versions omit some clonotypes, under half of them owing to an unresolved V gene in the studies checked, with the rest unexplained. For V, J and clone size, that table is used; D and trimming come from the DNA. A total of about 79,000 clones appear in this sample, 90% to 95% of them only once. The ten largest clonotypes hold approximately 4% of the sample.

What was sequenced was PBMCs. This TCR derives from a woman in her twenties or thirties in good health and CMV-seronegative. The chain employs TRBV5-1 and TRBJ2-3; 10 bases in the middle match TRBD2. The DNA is TGCGCCAGCAGCGACACTAGCGGGACTACAGATACGCAGTATTTT. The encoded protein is CASSDTSGTTDTQYF.